This TCR delta chain was observed in a study of gamma-delta T cells after stem cell transplantation. The CDR3 spans 16 residues. Germline CDR1 and CDR2: GEAIGNYY and EKD. A note on this clone: This could be a read error, since a much larger clone is one nucleotide away.

TCRdb re-called the RT-PCR reads via CATT. The table lists several thousand delta-chain clones, around a quarter of them singletons, with approximately 20% in the top ten. The sequence derives from a human donor. It is not recorded whose cells these are; they may come from a transplant donor. The sequencing sample was made of gamma-delta T cells. The rearrangement joins TRDV2 to TRDJ1; D remains unclear. The CDR3 DNA sequence: TGTGCCTGTGACAATGTTGGTACCGGTTACACCGATAAACCCATCTTT. Its translation: CACDNVGTGYTDKPIF.